This T cell receptor (beta chain) was sequenced during a study of identical twins. Points from the study as a whole: Whereas memory repertoires showed no such difference, abundant cord blood beta clonotypes carried fewer insertions.

There are 14 residues in the CDR3. Trimming removed 0 bases from V and 3 bases from J; junction bases left unmatched: 3. The germline V gene encodes CDR1 SGHDT and CDR2 YYEEEE. Template switching (which added a universal primer site) was used, and cDNA carried unique molecular identifiers. One entry per CDR3 protein results from TCRdb running MiXCR on the 5' RACE reads. The sample comprises approximately 670,000 distinct CDR3 sequences, roughly 6% of which are singletons, and about 2% rests with the top ten. In this sample, this clonotype turned up many times. What it recognizes is unknown. V and J are TRBV5-6 and TRBJ2-7; 7 nucleotides line up with TRBD1. This sequence originates from a man between 18 and 29 years old in good health. The sequenced sample consisted of naive T cells sorted from blood. The CDR3 coding sequence is TGTGCCAGCAGCTTGGGGGGACAGTTCTACGAGCAGTACTTC. Translated, it gives CASSLGGQFYEQYF.